These T cell receptor beta chains were read from a single sample in a study of blood T cell repertoires in COVID-19. The repertoire was sequenced with immunoSEQ multiplex PCR; TCRdb's copy has only in-frame clones and lacks some. The sample contains approximately 56,000 clones, 85% to 90% of which appear only once. Sequenced input: peripheral blood. Receptors originate from a woman aged 55 to 70 with COVID-19, enrolled during active disease. The CDR3 runs from the conserved cysteine through the conserved F or W.

V: TRBV10-1; CDR3: CASSNSGMGAYGYTF
V: TRBV4-1; CDR3: CASSHTGIRENTIYF
V: TRBV9; CDR3: CASSVVPGQGFLHF
V: TRBV24-1; CDR3: CATSDLGGSFSTGELFF
V: TRBV7-2; CDR3: CASSLGSGLNYGYTF
V: TRBV6-5; CDR3: CASSHAGEGGYEQYF
V: TRBV19; CDR3: CASSSGQGANTEAFF
V: TRBV20-1; CDR3: CSVRWTDTQYF
V: TRBV19; CDR3: CASSIQQGGQPQHF
V: TRBV2; CDR3: CASSRTGKDEQYF
V: TRBV2; CDR3: CASRPGLVGFEQYF
V: TRBV10-2; CDR3: CASSGTSGGEQFF
V: TRBV15; CDR3: CATSMMTSGLGDTQYF
V: TRBV5-1; CDR3: CASSLDPGQAYEQYF
V: TRBV6-5; CDR3: CASSSLLEISYEQYF
V: TRBV4-2; CDR3: CASSPYITLGLAGGPTNTGELFF
V: TRBV19; CDR3: CASSIVEEVLQPQHF
V: TRBV14; CDR3: CASSPGLGDTGELFF
V: TRBV14; CDR3: CASSQTTGWGYTF
V: TRBV11-2; CDR3: CASSLGRLNEKLFF
V: TRBV19; CDR3: CASSPTGTGWRKLFF
V: TRBV11-3; CDR3: CASSLVWDRDMDTQYF
V: TRBV5-1; CDR3: CASSSQGAGDYGYTF
V: TRBV19; CDR3: CATALAGGFSYEQYF
V: TRBV4-1; CDR3: CASSSRQGSHEQYF
V: TRBV6-2/TRBV6-3; CDR3: CASSTEGGDTGELFF
V: TRBV4-3; CDR3: CASSPGQGVYEQYF
V: TRBV30; CDR3: CAWSPTITGGELFF
V: TRBV15; CDR3: CATSREGGSLETQYF
V: TRBV15; CDR3: CATSTRVRQETQYF
V: TRBV9; CDR3: CASSVDGTGELFF
V: TRBV15; CDR3: CATSRGGTGGGYTF
V: TRBV6-5; CDR3: CASSYLVQQGEQFF
V: TRBV7-2; CDR3: CASSSQGELEQYF
V: TRBV5-5; CDR3: CASSLWLAYEQYF
V: TRBV7-2; CDR3: CASSLQPGHNNEQFF